A selection of T cell receptor beta chains follows, all from one sample in a study of blood T cell repertoires in COVID-19. The data were produced by immunoSEQ multiplex PCR, yet TCRdb's version contains in-frame clones alone and is incomplete. The data show around 180,000 clones, roughly four fifths seen once. Sequencing used PBMCs or T cells enriched from blood (not recorded which). These TCRs come from a man aged 45-65 years who had recovered from COVID-19. The CDR3 runs from the conserved cysteine through the conserved F or W. D genes are given only for firm matches. Size is omitted from some rows. Given values are once, few, many or a class for expanded clones.

V gene: TRBV19; J gene: TRBJ2-2; clone size: NA; D gene: TRBD2; CDR3 protein: CASSTRLAGAGELFF; CDR3 DNA: TGTGCCAGTAGTACCAGACTAGCGGGGGCCGGGGAGCTGTTTTTT
V gene: TRBV6-2/TRBV6-3; J gene: TRBJ2-5; clone size: NA; D gene: NA; CDR3 protein: CASSYGGLASQETQYF; CDR3 DNA: TGTGCCAGCAGTTACGGGGGTCTAGCGTCCCAAGAGACCCAGTACTTC
V gene: TRBV7-3; J gene: TRBJ1-2; clone size: NA; D gene: TRBD1; CDR3 protein: CASSLGQGYGYTF; CDR3 DNA: TGTGCCAGCAGCCTTGGACAGGGCTATGGCTACACCTTC
V gene: TRBV5-4; J gene: TRBJ2-7; clone size: NA; D gene: NA; CDR3 protein: CASSGNVLGMPYEQYF; CDR3 DNA: TGTGCCAGCAGCGGGAACGTACTAGGAATGCCCTACGAGCAGTACTTC
V gene: TRBV19; J gene: TRBJ2-7; clone size: NA; D gene: TRBD2; CDR3 protein: CASSARGRGAAHEQYF; CDR3 DNA: TGTGCCAGTAGTGCCCGTGGGCGGGGGGCCGCCCACGAGCAGTACTTC
V gene: TRBV10-1; J gene: TRBJ2-3; clone size: NA; D gene: TRBD2; CDR3 protein: CASSDPGIGLAGGYTQYF; CDR3 DNA: TGCGCCAGCAGTGATCCTGGGATAGGACTAGCGGGGGGTTATACGCAGTATTTT
V gene: TRBV27; J gene: TRBJ2-3; clone size: NA; D gene: TRBD2; CDR3 protein: CASRTGTSGSTQYF; CDR3 DNA: TGTGCCAGCAGAACCGGGACTAGCGGGTCTACGCAGTATTTT
V gene: TRBV6-5; J gene: TRBJ2-5; clone size: NA; D gene: NA; CDR3 protein: CASRDRWYQETQYF; CDR3 DNA: TGTGCCAGCAGGGACAGATGGTACCAAGAGACCCAGTACTTC
V gene: TRBV5-1; J gene: TRBJ1-4; clone size: NA; D gene: TRBD1; CDR3 protein: CASSLGDRTTNEKLFF; CDR3 DNA: TGCGCCAGCAGCTTGGGGGACAGGACAACTAATGAAAAACTGTTTTTT
V gene: TRBV15; J gene: TRBJ2-7; clone size: NA; D gene: NA; CDR3 protein: CATSRDPGHNYEQYF; CDR3 DNA: TGTGCCACCAGCAGAGATCCCGGACATAACTACGAGCAGTACTTC
V gene: TRBV29-1; J gene: TRBJ1-3; clone size: once; D gene: NA; CDR3 protein: CSVAHSGNTIYF; CDR3 DNA: TGCAGCGTTGCCCACTCTGGAAACACCATATATTTT
V gene: TRBV19; J gene: TRBJ2-1; clone size: NA; D gene: TRBD2; CDR3 protein: CATRGGSSYNEQFF; CDR3 DNA: TGTGCCACCCGCGGGGGGTCCTCCTACAATGAGCAGTTCTTC
V gene: TRBV6-1; J gene: TRBJ1-5; clone size: NA; D gene: NA; CDR3 protein: CASSEARYQPQHF; CDR3 DNA: TGTGCCAGCAGTGAAGCTCGGTATCAGCCCCAGCATTTT
V gene: TRBV4-3; J gene: TRBJ1-4; clone size: NA; D gene: NA; CDR3 protein: CASSQGRVGEKLFF; CDR3 DNA: TGCGCCAGCAGCCAGGGCAGGGTGGGTGAAAAACTGTTTTTT
V gene: TRBV28; J gene: TRBJ1-5; clone size: once; D gene: NA; CDR3 protein: CASTFSGGSNQPQHF; CDR3 DNA: TGTGCCAGCACCTTCTCGGGAGGAAGCAATCAGCCCCAGCATTTT
V gene: TRBV11-3; J gene: TRBJ1-1; clone size: NA; D gene: NA; CDR3 protein: CASSSNWWVRAGAFF; CDR3 DNA: TGTGCCAGCAGCTCCAATTGGTGGGTGAGGGCGGGAGCTTTCTTT